This TCR beta chain is from a study of T cells in Graves' hyperthyroidism and ophthalmopathy (dated by TCRdb to about 2019). Study-level background: Peripheral blood was sampled at the time of initial diagnosis, prior to any treatment. Prospective prediction of ophthalmopathy was tested in an independent validation cohort consisting of roughly 20 hyperthyroidism patients and more than 15 patients who later progressed to ophthalmopathy. To identify distinguishing TCR V-J signatures, a discovery cohort of 90 to 100 patients was used, comprising roughly 45 with Graves' ophthalmopathy and 55 to 65 with stable Graves' hyperthyroidism. Thyroid tissue and blood T-cell repertoires from six Graves' hyperthyroidism patients were also compared in the study. According to the paper, TCR Vbeta CDR3 sequencing was carried out on over 130 peripheral blood samples, which came from fewer than 50 ophthalmopathy, fewer than 80 hyperthyroidism and some 17 progressor patients. The roughly 94 discovery patients were randomly divided into training and test sets at a 7:3 ratio. Once sampling was done, hyperthyroidism patients were given methimazole at a starting dose of 30 mg daily, whereas ophthalmopathy patients were given high-dose intravenous methylprednisolone.

A patient counted as having stable Graves' hyperthyroidism if no progression to ophthalmopathy occurred over 18 months of follow-up. Hyperthyroidism patients were newly diagnosed, with disease duration under 2 months, and aged 18 to 65 years. Patients with uncontrolled infections, other autoimmune diseases, pregnancy or lactation were excluded. Diagnoses relied on clinical symptoms, serum thyroxine and TRAb, thyroid ultrasound and orbital computed tomography. PBMCs were isolated from approximately 10 ml of fresh peripheral blood by Ficoll-Paque density gradient centrifugation. Trizol reagent was used to extract total RNA, and RNA quality was then checked on an Agilent 2100 Bioanalyzer. Cut back by 0 bases and 6 bases, the V and J ends lie 15 bases apart. Spanning cysteine to phenylalanine, the CDR3 consists of 15 amino acids. Only the CDR3 part of the read is kept: 45 bases, read in frame from the first base. Sequences SGDLS (CDR1) and YYNGEE (CDR2) are obtained from the germline V gene.

Amplification of TCR beta CDR3 regions was carried out from RNA transcripts. A first-round RT-PCR of the TCR CDR3 used the HTBI primer set with the Qiagen OneStep RT-PCR kit. A second multiplex PCR round built the libraries, followed by size selection and purification. The libraries were sequenced on an Illumina HiSeq2000 using paired-end 100 bp reads. As for the original processing: SOAPnuke was used to process the raw data, with reads discarded if the reads contained adapters or uncalled bases, had a mean Phred below 15, or lacked an exact constant-primer or identifier match. High-quality paired reads were merged with COPE v1.2.5, and unique nucleotide sequences were defined as clonotypes. MiTCR v1.1 was used to align the clonotypes against IMGT TRBV, TRBD and TRBJ reference segments. Only V-J combinations with frequency above 0.0001, covering roughly 99% of repertoires, were analysed. The TCS score was defined as F50 (clonal expansion) divided by E x V (chaos), with BLOSUM62-based TCRdist calculated between CDR3 peptides within each V-J. Welch's t-statistics and random forest reduced roughly 540 V-J features to 13, which were used in a naive Bayes classifier (R e1071). Through fastp at Q25 and MiXCR, TCRdb rebuilt clones from the public reads, retaining in-frame beta chains. Every entry covers one CDR3 protein and lists the most common genes and DNA from its rows. In this record, the V and J calls reflect TCRdb's handling and not the investigators' own analysis. Across this sample there are about 200,000 distinct CDR3 sequences, with around 20% seen only once. About 48% of the sample lies in the top ten.

This clonotype was picked up many times. Its antigen is not yet known. No base quality information exists; no much larger clone differs at one position. What the research found in general, with its limitations: A 13 V-J signature model separated ophthalmopathy from stable hyperthyroidism, with nearly 90% sensitivity and 81.08% specificity in cross-validation and 80%/75% in testing. In validation, the model predicted progression to ophthalmopathy with approximately 71% sensitivity and around 72% specificity, a median of about 6.7 months before onset. Most expanded thyroid clonotypes (frequency above 0.001) were also found in blood, which suggests that blood repertoires may mirror thyroid immune responses. No statistical method was used to fix the sample size in advance, and group allocation was not hidden from the investigators.

Material for sequencing was blood. This sequence originates from a middle-aged man with Graves' hyperthyroidism. The rearrangement joined TRBV9 to TRBJ1-1; the D gene identity is not certain. The CDR3 region reads CASSVAPGTGAEAFF. The DNA reads TGTGCCAGCAGCGTAGCTCCGGGCACCGGCGCTGAAGCTTTCTTT.